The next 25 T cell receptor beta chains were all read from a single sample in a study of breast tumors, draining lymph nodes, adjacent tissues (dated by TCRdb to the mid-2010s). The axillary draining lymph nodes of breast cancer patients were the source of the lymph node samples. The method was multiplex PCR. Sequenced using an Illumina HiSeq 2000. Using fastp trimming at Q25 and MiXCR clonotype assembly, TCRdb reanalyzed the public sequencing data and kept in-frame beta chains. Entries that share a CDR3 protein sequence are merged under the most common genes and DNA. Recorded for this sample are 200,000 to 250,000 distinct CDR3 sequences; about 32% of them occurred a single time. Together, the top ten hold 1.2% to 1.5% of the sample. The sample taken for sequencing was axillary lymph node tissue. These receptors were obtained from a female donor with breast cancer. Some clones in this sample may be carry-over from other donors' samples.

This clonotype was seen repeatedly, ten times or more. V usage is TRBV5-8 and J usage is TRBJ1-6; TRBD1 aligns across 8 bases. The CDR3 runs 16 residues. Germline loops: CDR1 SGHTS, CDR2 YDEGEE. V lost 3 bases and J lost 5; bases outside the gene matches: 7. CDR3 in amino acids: CASSYLTGGNNSPLHF. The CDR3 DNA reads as TGTGCCAGCAGCTACCTTACAGGGGGGAATAATTCACCCCTCCACTTT.

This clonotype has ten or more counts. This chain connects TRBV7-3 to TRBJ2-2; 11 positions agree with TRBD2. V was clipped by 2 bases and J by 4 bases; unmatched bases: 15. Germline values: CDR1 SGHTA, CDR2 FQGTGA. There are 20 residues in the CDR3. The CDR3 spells CASSLSGTSGTERGTGELFF. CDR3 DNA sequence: TGTGCCAGCAGCTTATCAGGGACTAGCGGCACAGAGCGGGGCACCGGGGAGCTGTTTTTT.

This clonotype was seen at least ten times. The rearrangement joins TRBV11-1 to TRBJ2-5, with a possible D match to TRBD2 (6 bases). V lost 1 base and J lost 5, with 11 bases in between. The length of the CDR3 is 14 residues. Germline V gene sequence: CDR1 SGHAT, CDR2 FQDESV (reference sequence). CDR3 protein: CASSLVGGSETQYF. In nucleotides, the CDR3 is TGTGCCAGCAGCTTAGTAGGAGGGTCTGAGACCCAGTACTTC.

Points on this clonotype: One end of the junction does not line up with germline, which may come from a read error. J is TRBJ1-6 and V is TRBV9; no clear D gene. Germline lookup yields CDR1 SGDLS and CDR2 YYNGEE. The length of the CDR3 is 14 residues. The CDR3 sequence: CASSVVAANSPLPF. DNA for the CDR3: TGTGCCAGCAGCGTAGTAGCAGCGAATTCACCCCTCCCCTTT.

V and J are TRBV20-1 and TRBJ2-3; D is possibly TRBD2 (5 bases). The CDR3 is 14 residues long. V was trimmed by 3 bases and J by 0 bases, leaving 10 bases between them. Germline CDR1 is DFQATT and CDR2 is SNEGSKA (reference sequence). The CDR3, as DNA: TGCAGTGCTAGGAGCAGAGGGAGCACAGATACGCAGTATTTT. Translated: CSARSRGSTDTQYF.

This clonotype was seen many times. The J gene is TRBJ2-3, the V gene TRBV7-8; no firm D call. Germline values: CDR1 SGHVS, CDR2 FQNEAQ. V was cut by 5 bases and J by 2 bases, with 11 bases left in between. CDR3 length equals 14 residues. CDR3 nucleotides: TGTGCCAGCAGCCTGCATTCTTTCACAGATACGCAGTATTTT. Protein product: CASSLHSFTDTQYF.

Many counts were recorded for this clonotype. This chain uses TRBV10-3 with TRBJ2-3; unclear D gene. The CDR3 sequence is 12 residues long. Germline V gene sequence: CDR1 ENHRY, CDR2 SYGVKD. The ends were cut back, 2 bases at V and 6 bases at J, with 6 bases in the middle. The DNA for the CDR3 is TGTGCCATCAGTGAGATAGCCGATACGCAGTATTTT. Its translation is CAISEIADTQYF.

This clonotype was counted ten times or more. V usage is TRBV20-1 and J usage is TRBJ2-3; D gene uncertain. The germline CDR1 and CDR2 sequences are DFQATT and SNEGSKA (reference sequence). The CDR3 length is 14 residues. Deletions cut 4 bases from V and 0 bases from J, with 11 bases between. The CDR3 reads CSATRTGSTDTQYF. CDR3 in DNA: TGCAGTGCTACCCGTACGGGTAGCACAGATACGCAGTATTTT.

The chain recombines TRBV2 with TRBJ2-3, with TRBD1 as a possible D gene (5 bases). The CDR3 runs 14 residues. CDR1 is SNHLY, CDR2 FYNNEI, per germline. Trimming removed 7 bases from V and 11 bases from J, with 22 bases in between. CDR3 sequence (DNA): TGTGCCAGCAAGACGGATGGGGCCTACAATGAGCAGTATTTT. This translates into CASKTDGAYNEQYF.

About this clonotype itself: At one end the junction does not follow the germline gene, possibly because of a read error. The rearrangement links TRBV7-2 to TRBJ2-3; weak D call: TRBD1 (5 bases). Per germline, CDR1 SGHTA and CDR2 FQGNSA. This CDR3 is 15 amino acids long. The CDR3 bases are TGTGCCAGCAGCTTAGCGGGTGATAGCACAGGTACGCAGTATTTT. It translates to CASSLAGDSTGTQYF.

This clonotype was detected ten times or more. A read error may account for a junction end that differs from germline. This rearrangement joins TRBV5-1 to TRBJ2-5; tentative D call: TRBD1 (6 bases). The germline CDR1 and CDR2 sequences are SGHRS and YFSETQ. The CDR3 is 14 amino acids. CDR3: CASSFDRIQDTQYF. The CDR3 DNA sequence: TGCGCCAGCAGCTTTGACAGGATCCAAGACACCCAGTACTTC.

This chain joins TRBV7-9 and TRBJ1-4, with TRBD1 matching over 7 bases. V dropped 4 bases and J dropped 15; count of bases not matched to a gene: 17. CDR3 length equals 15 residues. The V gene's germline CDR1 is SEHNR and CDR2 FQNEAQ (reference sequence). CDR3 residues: CASSSSTGDDVTLFF. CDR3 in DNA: TGTGCCAGCAGCTCCTCTACAGGGGACGACGTTACTTTGTTTTTT.

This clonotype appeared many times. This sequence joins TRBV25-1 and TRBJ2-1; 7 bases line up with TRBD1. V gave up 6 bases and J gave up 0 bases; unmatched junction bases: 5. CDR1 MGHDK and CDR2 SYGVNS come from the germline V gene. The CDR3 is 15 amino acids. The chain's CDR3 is CASRGQLSSYNEQFF. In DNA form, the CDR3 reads TGTGCCAGCAGGGGACAGCTAAGCTCCTACAATGAGCAGTTCTTC.

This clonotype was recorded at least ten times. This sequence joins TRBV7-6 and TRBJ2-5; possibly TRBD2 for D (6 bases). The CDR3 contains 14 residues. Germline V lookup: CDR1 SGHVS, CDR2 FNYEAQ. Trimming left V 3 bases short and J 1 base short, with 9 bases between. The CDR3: CASSFFSGQETQYF. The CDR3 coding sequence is TGTGCCAGCAGCTTCTTTAGCGGCCAAGAGACCCAGTACTTC.

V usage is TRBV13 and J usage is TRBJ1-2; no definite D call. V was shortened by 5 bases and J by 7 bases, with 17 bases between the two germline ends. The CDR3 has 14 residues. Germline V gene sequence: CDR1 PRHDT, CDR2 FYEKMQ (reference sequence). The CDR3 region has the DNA TGTGCCAGCAGCCCGGCGGGGTCTCTCCGTGGCTACACCTTC. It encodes CASSPAGSLRGYTF.

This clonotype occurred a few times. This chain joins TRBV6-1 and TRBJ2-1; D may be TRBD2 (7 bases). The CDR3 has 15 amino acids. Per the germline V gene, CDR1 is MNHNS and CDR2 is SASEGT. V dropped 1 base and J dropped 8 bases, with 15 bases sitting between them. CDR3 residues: CASSEGGGGGHEQFF. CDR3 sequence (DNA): TGTGCCAGCAGTGAAGGGGGTGGGGGGGGCCATGAGCAGTTCTTC.

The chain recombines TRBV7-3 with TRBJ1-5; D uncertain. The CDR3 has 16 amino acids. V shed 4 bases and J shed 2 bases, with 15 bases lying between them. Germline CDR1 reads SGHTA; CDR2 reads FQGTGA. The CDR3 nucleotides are TGTGCCAGCAGCTCGACTAGCGGGAGTGGCAATCAGCCCCAGCATTTT. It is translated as CASSSTSGSGNQPQHF. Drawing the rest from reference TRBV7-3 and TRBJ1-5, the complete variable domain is GAGVSQTPSNKVTEKGKYVELRCDPISGHTALYWYRQSLGQGPEFLIYFQGTGAADDSGLPNDRFFAVRPEGSVSTLKIQRTERGDSAVYLCASSSTSGSGNQPQHFGDGTRLSIL.

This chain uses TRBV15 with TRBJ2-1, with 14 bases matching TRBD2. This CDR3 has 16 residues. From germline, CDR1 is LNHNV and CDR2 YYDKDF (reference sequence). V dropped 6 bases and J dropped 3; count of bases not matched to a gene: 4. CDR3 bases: TGTGCCACCAGAGAGGGACTAGCGGGAGTCTACAATGAGCAGTTCTTC. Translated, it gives CATREGLAGVYNEQFF.

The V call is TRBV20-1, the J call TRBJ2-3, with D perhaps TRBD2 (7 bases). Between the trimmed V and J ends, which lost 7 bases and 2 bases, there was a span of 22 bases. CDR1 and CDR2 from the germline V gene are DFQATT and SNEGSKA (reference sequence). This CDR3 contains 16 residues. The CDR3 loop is CSVSTTRGANTDTQYF. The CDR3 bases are TGCAGTGTTTCTACCACACGGGGGGCTAACACAGATACGCAGTATTTT.

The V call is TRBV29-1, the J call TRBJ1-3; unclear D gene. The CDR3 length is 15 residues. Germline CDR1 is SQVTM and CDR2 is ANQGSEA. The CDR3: CVTGGPANSGNTIYF. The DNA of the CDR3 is TGCGTGACCGGTGGGCCCGCGAACTCTGGAAACACCATATATTTT.

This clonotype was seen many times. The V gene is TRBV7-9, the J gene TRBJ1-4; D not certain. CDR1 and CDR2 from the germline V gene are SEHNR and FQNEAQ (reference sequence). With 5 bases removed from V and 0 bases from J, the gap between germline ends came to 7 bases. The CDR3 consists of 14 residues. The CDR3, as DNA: TGTGCCAGCAGCAGAACTGCAACTAATGAAAAACTGTTTTTT. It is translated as CASSRTATNEKLFF.

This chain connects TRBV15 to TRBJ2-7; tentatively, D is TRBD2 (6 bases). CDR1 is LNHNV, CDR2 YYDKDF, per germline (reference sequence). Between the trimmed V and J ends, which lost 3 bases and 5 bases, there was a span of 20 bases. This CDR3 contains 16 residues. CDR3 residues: CATSSLDGSSFNEQYF. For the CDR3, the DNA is TGTGCCACCAGCAGCTTGGACGGGAGTTCTTTCAACGAGCAGTACTTC.

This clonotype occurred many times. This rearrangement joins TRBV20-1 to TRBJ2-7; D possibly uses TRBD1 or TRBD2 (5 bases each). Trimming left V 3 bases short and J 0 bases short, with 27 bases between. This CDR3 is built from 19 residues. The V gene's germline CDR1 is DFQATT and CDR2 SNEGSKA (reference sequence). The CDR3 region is CSASPPSGATGIHSYEQYF. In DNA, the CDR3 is TGCAGTGCTAGCCCACCCTCCGGGGCTACCGGGATCCACTCCTACGAGCAGTACTTC.

The CDR3 nucleotides are TGTGCCAGCAGCTTATCCGGCGGTATCTCTGGGGAGCTGTTTTTT. Amino acid sequence: CASSLSGGISGELFF. The V and J genes are TRBV7-3 and TRBJ2-2; D ambiguous. The CDR3 extends over 15 amino acids. Trimming pared 2 bases from V and 8 bases from J, leaving 15 bases between. Germline V gives CDR1 SGHTA, CDR2 FQGTGA.

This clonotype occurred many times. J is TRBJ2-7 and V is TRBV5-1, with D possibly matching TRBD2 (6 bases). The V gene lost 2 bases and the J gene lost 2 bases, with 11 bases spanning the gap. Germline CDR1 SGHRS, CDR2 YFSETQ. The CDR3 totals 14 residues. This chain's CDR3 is CASSLSGATYEQYF. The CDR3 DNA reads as TGCGCCAGCAGCTTATCGGGAGCGACCTACGAGCAGTACTTC.